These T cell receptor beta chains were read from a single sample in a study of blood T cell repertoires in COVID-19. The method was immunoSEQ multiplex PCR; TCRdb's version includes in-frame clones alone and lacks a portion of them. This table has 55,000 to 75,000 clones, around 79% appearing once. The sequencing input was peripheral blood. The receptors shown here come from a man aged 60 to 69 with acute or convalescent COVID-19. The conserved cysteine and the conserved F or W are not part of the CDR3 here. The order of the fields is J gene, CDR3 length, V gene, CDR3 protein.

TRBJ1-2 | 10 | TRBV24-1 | ASSGGPYGYT
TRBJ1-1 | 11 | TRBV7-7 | ASSPDSHTEAF
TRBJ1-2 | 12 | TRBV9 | ASSPTPNRGGYT
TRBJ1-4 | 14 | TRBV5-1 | ASSTGQAYPGEKLF
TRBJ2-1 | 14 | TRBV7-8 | ASSLSSSGLTAEQF
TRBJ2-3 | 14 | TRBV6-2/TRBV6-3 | ASSPREAGGPDTQY
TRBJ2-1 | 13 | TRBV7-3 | ASSASGSRYNEQF
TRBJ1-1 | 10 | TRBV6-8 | APDPRGTEAF
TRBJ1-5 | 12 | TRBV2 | ASSGGQAYQPQH
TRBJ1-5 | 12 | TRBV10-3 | AIRGTGSNQPQH
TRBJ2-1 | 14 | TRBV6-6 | ASSRLAATTAGEQF
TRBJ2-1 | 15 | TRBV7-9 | ASSLLGAAAGYNEQF
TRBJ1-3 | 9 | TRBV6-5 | ATIYSNTIY
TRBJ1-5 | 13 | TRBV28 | ASSTPGQGNQPQH
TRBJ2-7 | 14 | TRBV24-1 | ATSGTSGTVSYEQY
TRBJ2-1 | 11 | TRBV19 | ASSIDSYNEQF
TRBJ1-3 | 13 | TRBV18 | ASSPGQGGGNTIY
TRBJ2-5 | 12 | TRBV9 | ASSVGLGQETQY
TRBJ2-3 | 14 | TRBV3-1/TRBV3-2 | ASSPFLAGGKDTQY